This TCR beta chain was profiled in a study of blood T cell repertoires in COVID-19. Clones were sequenced by immunoSEQ multiplex PCR, and TCRdb holds only the in-frame ones, with some missing. The top ten hold roughly 13% of the sample, which has tens of thousands of clones, around four fifths seen once. V was shortened by 4 bases and J by 10 bases, with 18 bases between the two germline ends. This CDR3 contains 14 residues. CDR1 is KGHSH, CDR2 LQKENI, per germline. Material for sequencing was peripheral blood. This receptor was identified in a human donor in a cohort sampled during active COVID-19. The chain combines TRBV18 with TRBJ2-3; no clear D. The CDR3 DNA follows: TGTGCCAGCTCACTCGACCCGGGTCCGGTGGCGCAGTATTTT. It translates to CASSLDPGPVAQYF.